The clone carrying this TCR beta chain was found many times. Amplification targeted TCR beta CDR3 regions from RNA transcripts. RT-PCR in the first round (using the HTBI primer set) targeted the TCR CDR3. A single record per CDR3 protein comes from TCRdb applying MiXCR to the multiplex PCR reads. There are over 350,000 distinct CDR3 sequences in the sample; about 15% occur only once, and approximately 13% lies in the top ten. The data belong to a study of T cells in Graves' hyperthyroidism and ophthalmopathy. J was trimmed by 4 bases and V by 5 bases; bases with no gene match: 9. The CDR3 extends over 15 amino acids. The germline CDR1 and CDR2 sequences are SGHTA and FQGNSA.

The chain employs TRBV7-2 and TRBJ2-7, with 9 bases that match TRBD1. Specimen: blood. The receptor was isolated from a man between 18 and 29 years old with Graves' ophthalmopathy. CDR3 residues: CASSVPGQGFYEQYF. The CDR3 nucleotides read TGTGCCAGCAGCGTTCCGGGACAGGGATTTTACGAGCAGTACTTC.